Following are 19 T cell receptor beta chains from one sample sequenced in a study of cytomegalovirus exposure and HLA in healthy donors. This PCR relied on a set of 60 Vbeta primers and 13 Jbeta primers. TCRdb's table, derived via immunoSEQ multiplex PCR, lists solely in-frame clones and lacks some. The sample includes about 130,000 clones, roughly 85% of them seen just once. Input material: PBMCs. The receptor source for this set is a man between 18 and 35 years old in good health and CMV-seropositive.

A few counts support this clone. This chain connects TRBV19 to TRBJ1-1, with a weak D call TRBD1 (5 bases). V gave up 2 bases and J gave up 2 bases, with 9 bases separating them. The CDR3 totals 14 residues. CDR1 LNHDA and CDR2 SQIVND come from the germline V gene (reference sequence). CDR3 DNA sequence: TGTGCCAGTAGTATACCCCAGGGAAACACTGAAGCTTTCTTT. This encodes CASSIPQGNTEAFF.

The rearrangement links TRBV4-1 to TRBJ2-5; 8 nucleotides line up with TRBD1. Trimming at V came to 7 bases and at J to 0 bases, leaving 7 bases not matched to a gene. The CDR3 is made up of 15 amino acids. Germline-derived CDR1 and CDR2 are MGHRA and YSYEKL. CDR3 sequence (DNA): TGCGCCAGCACCACAATACAGGGGGACCAAGAGACCCAGTACTTC. This translates into CASTTIQGDQETQYF.

The rearrangement joins TRBV4-1 to TRBJ1-5; TRBD1 matches 11 bases. The CDR3 is 17 residues long. The trim removed 2 bases at V and 5 bases at J, leaving 8 bases unmatched. Germline values: CDR1 MGHRA, CDR2 YSYEKL. The CDR3 bases are TGCGCCAGCAGCCAATCAATGGGACAGGGGGTTTATCAGCCCCAGCATTTT. Translation gives CASSQSMGQGVYQPQHF.

The chain has TRBV25-1 and TRBJ1-2; no definite D call. Germline V gene lookup returns CDR1 MGHDK and CDR2 SYGVNS. The CDR3 length is 18 residues. V was trimmed by 3 bases and J by 6 bases, leaving 26 bases between them. This CDR3 is CASSDPEGSSVRKHGYTF. In DNA form, the CDR3 reads TGTGCCAGCAGTGATCCTGAAGGGAGTTCAGTTCGGAAGCATGGCTACACCTTC.

The J gene is TRBJ1-1, the V gene TRBV6-5; D may be TRBD1 (6 bases). Germline V CDR1 and CDR2: MNHEY, SVGAGI. The germline V and J ends were trimmed by 6 bases and 0 bases, with 14 bases remaining between them. The CDR3 length is 15 residues. CDR3 protein: CASRSQDRLNTEAFF. Written as DNA, the CDR3 is TGTGCCAGCAGGAGCCAGGACAGATTGAACACTGAAGCTTTCTTT.

The chain combines TRBV5-1 with TRBJ1-1, with TRBD1 as a possible D gene (6 bases). CDR1 is SGHRS and CDR2 is YFSETQ in the germline V gene. The V end was cut by 0 bases, the J end by 0 bases, with 15 bases between. The CDR3 consists of 17 residues. In nucleotides, the CDR3 is TGCGCCAGCAGCTTGGCCGGGTTGGGGGACATGAACACTGAAGCTTTCTTT. Its translation is CASSLAGLGDMNTEAFF.

The rearrangement uses TRBV28 and TRBJ1-5, with D perhaps TRBD1 (6 bases). In germline, CDR1 is MDHEN, CDR2 SYDVKM. V dropped 6 bases and J dropped 2 bases, with 14 bases sitting between them. There are 15 residues in the CDR3. The CDR3 reads CASSQPRQGNQPQHF. Here the CDR3 DNA reads TGTGCCAGCAGCCAACCTAGACAGGGCAATCAGCCCCAGCATTTT.

The rearrangement uses TRBV13 and TRBJ2-5, with 9 bases identical to TRBD2. The germline CDR1 and CDR2 sequences are PRHDT and FYEKMQ (reference sequence). V trimming: 4 bases; J trimming: 7 bases; junction bases outside the gene matches: 10. The CDR3 has 15 residues. In DNA, the CDR3 is TGTGCCAGCAGCTCGGAGGGACTAGCCCCGAGGACCCAGTACTTC. Translated, it gives CASSSEGLAPRTQYF. Based on the CDR3 plus reference TRBV13 and TRBJ2-5, the full variable domain is AAGVIQSPRHLIKEKRETATLKCYPIPRHDTVYWYQQGPGQDPQFLISFYEKMQSDKGSIPDRFSAQQFSDYHSELNMSSLELGDSALYFCASSSEGLAPRTQYFGPGTRLLVL.

The chain joins TRBV6-1 to TRBJ2-5, with 9 nucleotides matching TRBD2. Germline lookup yields CDR1 MNHNS and CDR2 SASEGT. V shed 8 bases, J shed 5 bases, and the junction held 6 bases outside the gene matches. The CDR3 length is 13 residues. The DNA for the CDR3 is TGTGCCAGCGGCGGGGGGGCCTGGGAGACCCAGTACTTC. It codes for CASGGGAWETQYF.

The chain recombines TRBV27 with TRBJ1-5, with a weak D call TRBD1 (5 bases). The CDR3 has 16 residues. Germline V CDR1 and CDR2: MNHEY, SMNVEV (reference sequence). V was cut by 0 bases and J by 7 bases, with 16 bases left in between. In DNA, the CDR3 is TGTGCCAGCAGTTTATCGGGGGGTGCGGGGTGGCAGCCCCAGCATTTT. This codes for CASSLSGGAGWQPQHF.

This clone has just one count. The V call is TRBV2, the J call TRBJ2-5, with 7 bases aligning to TRBD1. The J call could be wrong; TRBJ2-7 is a better fit for the DNA end. This CDR3 spans 14 amino acids. CDR1 is SNHLY, CDR2 FYNNEI, per germline. The CDR3 nucleotides read TGTGCCAGCACCCCATGGGACAGCAACTACGAGCAGTACTTC. This translates into CASTPWDSNYEQYF.

The chain has TRBV30 and TRBJ1-4; possible D gene TRBD1, 6 bases. Germline V gene data show CDR1 as GTSNPN and CDR2 as SVGIG (reference sequence). The V end lost 0 bases, the J end lost 7 bases, and 12 bases lay between the germline ends. The CDR3 is made up of 14 amino acids. The CDR3 coding sequence is TGTGCCTGGAGTGTACAGGGAGGGAGTGAAAAACTGTTTTTT. Translation: CAWSVQGGSEKLFF.

This chain links TRBV6-5 with TRBJ1-5; weak D call: TRBD1 (5 bases). The V gene's germline CDR1 is MNHEY and CDR2 SVGAGI. V was clipped by 0 bases and J by 6 bases, with 15 bases between them. The CDR3 has 16 residues. The CDR3 here is CASSYSFFGGGQPQHF. The CDR3 nucleotides are TGTGCCAGCAGTTACTCGTTTTTCGGGGGAGGTCAGCCCCAGCATTTT.

CDR3 residues: CAISGGDRGRGDTQYF. The CDR3 DNA reads as TGTGCCATCAGTGGGGGCGACAGGGGCCGGGGGGATACGCAGTATTTT. The rearrangement joins TRBV10-3 to TRBJ2-3, with 8 bases fitting TRBD1. This CDR3 region has 16 residues. The germline V gene has CDR1 ENHRY and CDR2 SYGVKD. V was clipped by 4 bases and J by 6 bases; unmatched bases: 12.

V gene TRBV7-9 combines with J gene TRBJ2-7; D possibly corresponds to TRBD1 (6 bases). Germline V gene lookup returns CDR1 SEHNR and CDR2 FQNEAQ (reference sequence). The CDR3 runs to 14 residues. V dropped 0 bases and J dropped 6 bases, with 12 bases sitting between them. Written as DNA, the CDR3 is TGTGCCAGCAGCTTAGCAGGGGGAACCGGCGAGCAGTACTTC. Translating gives CASSLAGGTGEQYF. The full variable domain, rest sourced from reference TRBV7-9 and TRBJ2-7, is DTGVSQNPRHKITKRGQNVTFRCDPISEHNRLYWYRQTLGQGPEFLTYFQNEAQLEKSRLLSDRFSAERPKGSFSTLEIQRTEQGDSAMYLCASSLAGGTGEQYFGPGTRLTVT.

The V gene is TRBV7-9, the J gene TRBJ2-7, with D possibly TRBD2 on 5 matching bases. The V and J ends lost 7 bases and 3 bases respectively, with 19 bases between them. Germline CDR1 SEHNR, CDR2 FQNEAQ (reference sequence). The CDR3 runs to 15 residues. CDR3 nucleotide sequence: TGTGCCAGCATACCCAGAGGACTCGGGAACTACGAGCAGTACTTC. Translation: CASIPRGLGNYEQYF. The full variable domain, completed using reference TRBV7-9 and TRBJ2-7, is DTGVSQNPRHKITKRGQNVTFRCDPISEHNRLYWYRQTLGQGPEFLTYFQNEAQLEKSRLLSDRFSAERPKGSFSTLEIQRTEQGDSAMYLCASIPRGLGNYEQYFGPGTRLTVT.

The CDR3 DNA reads TGTGCCATCAGTGAGTCGACGGGACAGGGCTCCTCTGGAAACACCATATATTTT. Translated, it gives CAISESTGQGSSGNTIYF. This chain uses TRBV10-3 with TRBJ1-3; 9 positions match TRBD1. After removal of 0 bases from V and 0 bases from J, the junction contained 6 bases not matched to a gene. The CDR3 has 18 residues. In germline, CDR1 is ENHRY, CDR2 SYGVKD.

V gene TRBV7-3 combines with J gene TRBJ2-1, with 7 bases that match TRBD1. The V gene end was trimmed by 5 bases and the J gene end by 9 bases; junction bases not matched to a gene: 10. Germline-derived CDR1 and CDR2 are SGHTA and FQGTGA. The CDR3 runs to 14 residues. The CDR3 DNA is TGTGCCAGCAGCCCTTTTTTAGGGGGCGTTGAGCAGTTCTTC. It encodes CASSPFLGGVEQFF.

This clone was observed a single time. Here the CDR3 DNA reads TGTGCCAGCAGTTTATCCGGGCCGGCGGGCGAGCAGTACTTC. It encodes CASSLSGPAGEQYF. This rearrangement joins TRBV11-2 to TRBJ2-7, with D maybe TRBD2 (5 bases). CDR3 length: 14 amino acids. Germline V gene sequence: CDR1 SGHAT, CDR2 FQNNGV. V lost 6 bases, J lost 6 bases, and 18 bases lay in between.